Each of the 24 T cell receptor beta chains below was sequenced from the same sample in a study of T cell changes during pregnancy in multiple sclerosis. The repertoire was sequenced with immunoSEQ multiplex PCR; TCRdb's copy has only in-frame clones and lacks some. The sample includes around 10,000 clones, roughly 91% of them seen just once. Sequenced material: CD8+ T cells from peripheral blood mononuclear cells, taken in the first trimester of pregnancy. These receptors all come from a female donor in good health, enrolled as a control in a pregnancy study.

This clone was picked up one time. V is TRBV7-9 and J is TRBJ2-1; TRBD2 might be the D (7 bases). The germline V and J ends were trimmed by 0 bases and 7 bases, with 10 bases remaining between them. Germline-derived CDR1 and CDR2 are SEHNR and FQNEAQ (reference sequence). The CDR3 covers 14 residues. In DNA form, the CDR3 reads TGTGCCAGCAGCTTAGCGGGGGGGCGGAATGAGCAGTTCTTC. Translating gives CASSLAGGRNEQFF.

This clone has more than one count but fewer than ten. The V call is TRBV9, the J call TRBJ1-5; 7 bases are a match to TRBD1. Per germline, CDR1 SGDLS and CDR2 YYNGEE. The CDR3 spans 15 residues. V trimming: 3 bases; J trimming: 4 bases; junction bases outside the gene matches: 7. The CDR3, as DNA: TGTGCCAGCAGCGCCGATGCAGGGGGGAATCAGCCCCAGCATTTT. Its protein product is CASSADAGGNQPQHF.

For the CDR3, the DNA is TGTGCCAGCAGTTACTCGAGCACTGAAGCTTTCTTT. Its protein is CASSYSSTEAFF. This chain connects TRBV6-6 to TRBJ1-1; no definite D call. The germline gives CDR1 MNHNY, CDR2 SVGAGI (reference sequence). Trimming shortened V by 0 bases and J by 4 bases, and 3 bases separated the two germline ends. The CDR3 totals 12 residues.

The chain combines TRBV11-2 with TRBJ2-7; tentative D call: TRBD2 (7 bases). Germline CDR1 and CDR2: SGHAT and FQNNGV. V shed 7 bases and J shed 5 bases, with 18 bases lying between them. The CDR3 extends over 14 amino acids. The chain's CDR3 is CASTYPGGAHEQYF. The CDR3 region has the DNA TGTGCCAGCACCTACCCTGGGGGGGCCCACGAGCAGTACTTC.

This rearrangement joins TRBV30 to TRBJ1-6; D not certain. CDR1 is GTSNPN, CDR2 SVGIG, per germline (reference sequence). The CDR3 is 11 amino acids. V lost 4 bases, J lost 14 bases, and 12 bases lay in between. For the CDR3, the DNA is TGTGCCTGGAAACCCCCAGGCGCCCTCCACTTT. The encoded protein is CAWKPPGALHF.

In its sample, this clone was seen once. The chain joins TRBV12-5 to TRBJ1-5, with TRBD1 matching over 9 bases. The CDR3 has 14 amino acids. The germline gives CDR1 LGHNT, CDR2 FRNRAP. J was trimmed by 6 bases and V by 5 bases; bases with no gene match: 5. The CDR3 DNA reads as TGTGCTAGTGGTGTGAACAGGGGGCTTCAGCCCCAGCATTTT. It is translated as CASGVNRGLQPQHF. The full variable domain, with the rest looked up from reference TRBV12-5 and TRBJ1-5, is DARVTQTPRHKVTEMGQEVTMRCQPILGHNTVFWYRQTMMQGLELLAYFRNRAPLDDSGMPKDRFSAEMPDATLATLKIQPSEPRDSAVYFCASGVNRGLQPQHFGDGTRLSIL.

Written as DNA, the CDR3 is TGTGCCAGCAGTGACTCGCAGGGGTCTAGCACAGATACGCAGTATTTT. It yields the protein CASSDSQGSSTDTQYF. This chain uses TRBV6-4 with TRBJ2-3, with D maybe TRBD1 (6 bases). Trimming cost V 0 bases and J 0 bases, with 10 bases left between them. Per germline, CDR1 MRHNA and CDR2 SNTAGT. This CDR3 has 16 residues.

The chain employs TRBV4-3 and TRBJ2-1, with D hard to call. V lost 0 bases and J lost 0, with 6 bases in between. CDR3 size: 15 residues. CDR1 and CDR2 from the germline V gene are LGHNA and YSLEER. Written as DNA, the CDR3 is TGCGCCAGCAGCCAAGATGAGAGCTCCTACAATGAGCAGTTCTTC. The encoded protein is CASSQDESSYNEQFF.

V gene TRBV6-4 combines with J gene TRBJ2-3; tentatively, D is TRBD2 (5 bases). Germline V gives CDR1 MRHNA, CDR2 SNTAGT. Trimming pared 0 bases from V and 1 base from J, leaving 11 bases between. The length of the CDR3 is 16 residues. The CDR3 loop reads CASSDSGGRGTDTQYF. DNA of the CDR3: TGTGCCAGCAGTGACTCAGGAGGAAGGGGCACAGATACGCAGTATTTT.

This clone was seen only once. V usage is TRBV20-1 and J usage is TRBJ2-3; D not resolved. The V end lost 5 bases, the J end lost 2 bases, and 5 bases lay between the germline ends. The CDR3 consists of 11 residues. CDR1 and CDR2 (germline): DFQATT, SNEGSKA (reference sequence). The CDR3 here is CSALDTDTQYF. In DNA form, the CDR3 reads TGCAGTGCTCTAGACACAGATACGCAGTATTTT.

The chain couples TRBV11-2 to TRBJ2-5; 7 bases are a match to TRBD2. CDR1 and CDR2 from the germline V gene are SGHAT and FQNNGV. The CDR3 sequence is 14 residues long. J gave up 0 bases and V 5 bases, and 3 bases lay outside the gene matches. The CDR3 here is CASSLTSDQETQYF. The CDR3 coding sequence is TGTGCCAGCAGCCTCACTAGCGACCAAGAGACCCAGTACTTC. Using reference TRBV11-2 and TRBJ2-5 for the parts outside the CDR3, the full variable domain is EAGVAQSPRYKIIEKRQSVAFWCNPISGHATLYWYQQILGQGPKLLIQFQNNGVVDDSQLPKDRFSAERLKGVDSTLKIQPAKLEDSAVYLCASSLTSDQETQYFGPGTRLLVL.

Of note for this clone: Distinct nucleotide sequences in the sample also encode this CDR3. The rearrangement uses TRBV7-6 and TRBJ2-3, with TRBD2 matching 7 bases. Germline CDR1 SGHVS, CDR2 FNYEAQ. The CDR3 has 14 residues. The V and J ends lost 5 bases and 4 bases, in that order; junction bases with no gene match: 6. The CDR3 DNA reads TGTGCCAGCAGCCCAACCAGCGGGGCAGATACGCAGTATTTT. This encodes CASSPTSGADTQYF.

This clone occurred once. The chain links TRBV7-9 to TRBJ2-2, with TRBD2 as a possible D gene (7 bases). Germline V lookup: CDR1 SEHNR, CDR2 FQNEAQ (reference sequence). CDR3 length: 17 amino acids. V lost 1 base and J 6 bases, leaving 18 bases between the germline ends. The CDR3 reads CASSLVGGGYTSGELFF. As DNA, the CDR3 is TGTGCCAGCAGCTTAGTTGGGGGGGGCTACACCTCCGGGGAGCTGTTTTTT.

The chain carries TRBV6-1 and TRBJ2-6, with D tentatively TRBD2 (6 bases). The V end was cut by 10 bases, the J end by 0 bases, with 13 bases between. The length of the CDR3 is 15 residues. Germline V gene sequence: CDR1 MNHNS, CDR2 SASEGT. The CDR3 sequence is CANTPGVSGANVLTF. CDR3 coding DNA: TGTGCCAACACCCCGGGGGTCTCTGGGGCCAACGTCCTGACTTTC.

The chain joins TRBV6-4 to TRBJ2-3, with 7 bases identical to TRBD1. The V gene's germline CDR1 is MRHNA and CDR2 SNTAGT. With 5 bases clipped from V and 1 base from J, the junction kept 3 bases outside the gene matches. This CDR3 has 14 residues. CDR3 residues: CASSKTGGTDTQYF. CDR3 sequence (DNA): TGTGCCAGCAGTAAAACAGGGGGCACAGATACGCAGTATTTT.

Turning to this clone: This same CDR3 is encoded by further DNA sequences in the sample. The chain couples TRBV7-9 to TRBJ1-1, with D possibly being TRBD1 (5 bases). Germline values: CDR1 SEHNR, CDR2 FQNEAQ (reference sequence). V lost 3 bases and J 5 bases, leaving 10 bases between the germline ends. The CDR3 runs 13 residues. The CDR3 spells CASSLGGGTEAFF. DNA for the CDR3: TGTGCCAGCAGCTTGGGGGGTGGTACTGAAGCTTTCTTT.

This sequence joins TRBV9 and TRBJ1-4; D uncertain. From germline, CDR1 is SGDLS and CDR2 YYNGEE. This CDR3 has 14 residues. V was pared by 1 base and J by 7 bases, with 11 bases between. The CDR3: CASSVTQWSEKLFF. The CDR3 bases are TGTGCCAGCAGCGTAACTCAGTGGAGTGAAAAACTGTTTTTT.

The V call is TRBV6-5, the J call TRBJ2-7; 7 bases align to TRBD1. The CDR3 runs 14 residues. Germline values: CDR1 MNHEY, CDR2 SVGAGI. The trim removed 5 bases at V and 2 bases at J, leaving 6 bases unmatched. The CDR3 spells CASSDREVTYEQYF. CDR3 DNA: TGTGCCAGCAGTGACAGGGAAGTGACCTACGAGCAGTACTTC.

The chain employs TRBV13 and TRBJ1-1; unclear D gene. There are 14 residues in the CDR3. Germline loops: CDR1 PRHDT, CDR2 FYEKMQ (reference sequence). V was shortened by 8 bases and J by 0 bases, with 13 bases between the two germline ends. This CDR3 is CASDSGLMNTEAFF. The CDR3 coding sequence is TGTGCCAGCGATTCAGGCCTAATGAACACTGAAGCTTTCTTT.

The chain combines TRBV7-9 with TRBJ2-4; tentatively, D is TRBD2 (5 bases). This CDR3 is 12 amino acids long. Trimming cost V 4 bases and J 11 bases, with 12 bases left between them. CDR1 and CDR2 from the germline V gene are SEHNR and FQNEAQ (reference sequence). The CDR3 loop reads CASSSGINVQYF. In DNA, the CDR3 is TGTGCCAGCAGCTCGGGGATTAACGTTCAGTACTTC. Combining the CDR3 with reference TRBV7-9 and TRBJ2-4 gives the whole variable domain DTGVSQNPRHKITKRGQNVTFRCDPISEHNRLYWYRQTLGQGPEFLTYFQNEAQLEKSRLLSDRFSAERPKGSFSTLEIQRTEQGDSAMYLCASSSGINVQYFGAGTRLSVL.

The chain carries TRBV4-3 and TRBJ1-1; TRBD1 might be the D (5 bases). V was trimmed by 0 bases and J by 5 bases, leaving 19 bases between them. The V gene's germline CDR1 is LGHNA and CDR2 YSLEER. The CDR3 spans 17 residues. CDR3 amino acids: CASSQDRAGNVGTEAFF. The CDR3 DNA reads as TGCGCCAGCAGCCAAGATAGGGCAGGGAACGTTGGTACTGAAGCTTTCTTT.

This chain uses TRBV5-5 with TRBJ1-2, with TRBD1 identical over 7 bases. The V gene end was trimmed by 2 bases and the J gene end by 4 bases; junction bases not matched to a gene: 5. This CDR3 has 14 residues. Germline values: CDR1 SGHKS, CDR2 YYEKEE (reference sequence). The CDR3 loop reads CASSLTGVSYGYTF. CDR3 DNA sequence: TGTGCCAGCAGCTTAACAGGGGTTAGCTATGGCTACACCTTC.

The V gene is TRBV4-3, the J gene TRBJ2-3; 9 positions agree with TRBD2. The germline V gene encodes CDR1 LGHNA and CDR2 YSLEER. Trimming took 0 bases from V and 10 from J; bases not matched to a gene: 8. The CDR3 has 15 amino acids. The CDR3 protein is CASSQDRGTSRPQYF. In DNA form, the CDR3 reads TGCGCCAGCAGCCAAGATAGGGGGACTAGCCGCCCGCAGTATTTT.

CDR3 residues: CAISESGQGNQPQHF. The CDR3 DNA sequence: TGTGCCATCAGTGAAAGCGGACAGGGGAATCAGCCCCAGCATTTT. The V gene is TRBV10-3, the J gene TRBJ1-5; 9 nucleotides align to TRBD1. This CDR3 has 15 amino acids. CDR1 and CDR2 from the germline V gene are ENHRY and SYGVKD. V shed 3 bases and J 4 bases; nucleotides not matched to a gene: 4.